The next 6 T cell receptor beta chains were all read from a single sample in a study of T-cell reconstitution after alpha-beta-depleted transplantation in children. The authors prepared the TCRbeta library with unique molecular identifiers. From the PCR reads, TCRdb called clonotypes with MiXCR, one entry per CDR3 protein. The sample contains 540,000 or so distinct CDR3 sequences, more than 20% of which appear only once. The sequencing here drew on PBMCs, mostly from graft donor cells, taken 360 days after TCRalphabeta/CD19-depleted stem cell transplant. These receptor sequences come from a boy younger than two who had a stem cell transplant for acute myeloid leukemia, so the T cells may come from the graft donor.

This chain uses TRBV12-3 or TRBV12-4 with TRBJ1-5; maybe TRBD1 (5 bases). Trimming shortened V by 6 bases and J by 6 bases, and 21 bases separated the two germline ends. This CDR3 is 16 amino acids long. The CDR3 DNA sequence: TGTGCCAGCAGCCCCTACGCCTGGGCAGGGCCTCAGCCCCAGCATTTT. Translating gives CASSPYAWAGPQPQHF.

The chain links TRBV20-1 to TRBJ2-1; TRBD1 aligns across 10 bases. Trimming took 7 bases from V and 4 from J; bases not matched to a gene: 16. Germline-derived CDR1 and CDR2 are DFQATT and SNEGSKA (reference sequence). This CDR3 has 17 amino acids. This CDR3 is CSVSRDRGLPGYNEQFF. The CDR3 bases are TGCAGTGTCAGCCGGGACAGGGGACTCCCCGGGTACAATGAGCAGTTCTTC.

V and J are TRBV20-1 and TRBJ2-7, with 10 nucleotides matching TRBD1. CDR3 length: 15 amino acids. V gave up 4 bases and J gave up 5 bases; unmatched junction bases: 11. Germline CDR1 and CDR2: DFQATT and SNEGSKA (reference sequence). DNA for the CDR3: TGCAGTGCTAATACTGGGGGGACAGGGGACCACGAGCAGTACTTC. This translates into CSANTGGTGDHEQYF.

This clonotype was picked up many times. The gene calls are TRBV5-1 and TRBJ2-3, with D perhaps TRBD1 (5 bases). The CDR3 loop spans 13 amino acids. The ends were cut back, 4 bases at V and 2 bases at J, with 8 bases in the middle. Germline-derived CDR1 and CDR2 are SGHRS and YFSETQ. The CDR3 is CASSAQVTDTQYF. The CDR3 nucleotides are TGCGCCAGCAGCGCACAGGTCACAGATACGCAGTATTTT.

This clonotype has only a few counts. CDR3 protein: CASSQKQGVILDTEAFF. The CDR3 coding sequence is TGCGCCAGCAGCCAAAAACAGGGGGTTATCCTGGACACTGAAGCTTTCTTT. The chain joins TRBV4-3 to TRBJ1-1; TRBD1 agrees at 8 bases. Germline-derived CDR1 and CDR2 are LGHNA and YSLEER. This CDR3 contains 17 residues. V shed 2 bases and J 3 bases; nucleotides not matched to a gene: 11.

The table lists this clonotype with many counts. This chain connects TRBV29-1 to TRBJ1-1; the D is unclear. The germline CDR1 and CDR2 sequences are SQVTM and ANQGSEA. The CDR3 has 12 amino acids. The V gene lost 3 bases and the J gene lost 1 base, with 6 bases spanning the gap. CDR3 bases: TGCAGCGTTGAGGAGAAGAACACTGAAGCTTTCTTT. It yields the protein CSVEEKNTEAFF.